The 27 T cell receptor beta chains given below trace back to one sample, sequenced in a study of shared clonotypes between healthy human individuals. TCRdb keeps only in-frame clones here, not all; method: immunoSEQ multiplex PCR. Seen here are millions of clones, 85% to 95% observed once, and the top ten hold 0.1% to 0.15%. Sequencing used naive CD4+ T cells sorted from blood. Subset meaning: CD45RA+ positively selected. All receptors come from a man aged 18 to 29 in good health.

CDR3 sequence reads: CASIGGPNTEAFF. The CDR3 DNA is TGTGCCAGCATTGGGGGCCCAAACACTGAAGCTTTCTTT. The chain couples TRBV6-6 to TRBJ1-1; weak D call: TRBD1 (6 bases). The V end was cut by 7 bases, the J end by 2 bases, with 11 bases between. This CDR3 spans 13 amino acids. The germline V gene encodes CDR1 MNHNY and CDR2 SVGAGI (reference sequence).

The DNA of the CDR3 is TGCGCCAGCAGCTTGACCCCTGGGAGGGGTAGCGGGGAGCTGTTTTTT. This gives the protein CASSLTPGRGSGELFF. The V call is TRBV5-1, the J call TRBJ2-2; TRBD2 matches 7 bases. V was clipped by 1 base and J by 7 bases; unmatched bases: 10. Germline CDR1 is SGHRS and CDR2 is YFSETQ. The CDR3 spans 16 residues.

In the case of this clone: The junction differs from germline at one of its ends, possibly a read error. The sample contains more than one DNA sequence encoding this CDR3. The CDR3, as DNA: TGTGCCAGCAGCCTAGCGGGAGTTAGTGAGCAGTTCTTC. Translation gives CASSLAGVSEQFF. This chain joins TRBV7-9 and TRBJ2-1, with TRBD2 matching 10 bases. CDR1 is SEHNR, CDR2 FQNEAQ, per germline (reference sequence). The CDR3 covers 13 residues.

The V call is TRBV13, the J call TRBJ2-1; D is unclear. The CDR3 extends over 15 amino acids. Germline V gene lookup returns CDR1 PRHDT and CDR2 FYEKMQ (reference sequence). V was cut by 1 base and J by 4 bases, with 11 bases left in between. CDR3 bases: TGTGCCAGCAGCTTAGCGGGCAAACTGTACAATGAGCAGTTCTTC. It codes for CASSLAGKLYNEQFF.

The chain links TRBV2 to TRBJ2-3; TRBD2 matches at 10 bases. The ends lost 10 bases at V and 3 bases at J; junction bases unmatched: 4. The CDR3 contains 13 residues. Germline loops: CDR1 SNHLY, CDR2 FYNNEI. As DNA, the CDR3 is TGTGCCACCGGACTAGCGGTTACAGATACGCAGTATTTT. Amino acids: CATGLAVTDTQYF. Supplemented by reference TRBV2 and TRBJ2-3, the full variable domain reads EPEVTQTPSHQVTQMGQEVILRCVPISNHLYFYWYRQILGQKVEFLVSFYNNEISEKSEIFDDQFSVERPDGSNFTLKIRSTKLEDSAMYFCATGLAVTDTQYFGPGTRLTVL.

V gene TRBV30 combines with J gene TRBJ2-7; D is undetermined. This CDR3 spans 13 amino acids. The V end was cut by 4 bases, the J end by 3 bases, with 13 bases between. The germline CDR1 and CDR2 sequences are GTSNPN and SVGIG (reference sequence). CDR3 protein: CAWMHWDNYEQYF. As DNA, the CDR3 is TGTGCCTGGATGCATTGGGATAACTACGAGCAGTACTTC.

The chain is built from TRBV5-4 and TRBJ2-1, with TRBD2 identical over 7 bases. The CDR3 covers 15 residues. In germline, CDR1 is SGHNT, CDR2 YYREEE (reference sequence). Trimming removed 4 bases from V and 6 bases from J; junction bases left unmatched: 10. CDR3 sequence (DNA): TGTGCCAGCAGCCGAGACGGACTAGGGTTCAATGAGCAGTTCTTC. Its protein product is CASSRDGLGFNEQFF.

The chain combines TRBV15 with TRBJ2-7; the match to TRBD1 covers 8 bases. The V and J ends lost 2 bases and 6 bases, in that order; junction bases with no gene match: 3. This CDR3 is built from 13 residues. Germline CDR1 and CDR2: LNHNV and YYDKDF (reference sequence). The CDR3 DNA sequence: TGTGCCACCAGCAGACGGACAGGGATCGAGCAGTACTTC. This codes for CATSRRTGIEQYF.

The chain joins TRBV11-2 to TRBJ2-7; D tentatively reads TRBD1 or TRBD2 (5 bases each). Trimming pared 1 base from V and 2 bases from J, leaving 12 bases between. The CDR3 spans 15 residues. From germline, CDR1 is SGHAT and CDR2 FQNNGV. The CDR3 region has the DNA TGTGCCAGCAGCTTAGCGGGGACGGACACCTACGAGCAGTACTTC. It specifies CASSLAGTDTYEQYF. Based on the CDR3 plus reference TRBV11-2 and TRBJ2-7, the full variable domain is EAGVAQSPRYKIIEKRQSVAFWCNPISGHATLYWYQQILGQGPKLLIQFQNNGVVDDSQLPKDRFSAERLKGVDSTLKIQPAKLEDSAVYLCASSLAGTDTYEQYFGPGTRLTVT.

With regard to this clone: At the DNA level, this CDR3 is encoded by other sequences in the same sample as well. CDR3 nucleotide sequence: TGCGCCAGCAGCTTCGACAGGCGGAACACTGAAGCTTTCTTT. Residues: CASSFDRRNTEAFF. This chain joins TRBV5-1 and TRBJ1-1, with D possibly TRBD1 on 6 matching bases. CDR1 and CDR2 from the germline V gene are SGHRS and YFSETQ. V was pared by 2 bases and J by 1 base, with 9 bases between. The CDR3 runs 14 residues.

This chain connects TRBV6-5 to TRBJ2-3, with D possibly matching TRBD1 (6 bases). With 5 bases removed from V and 3 bases from J, the gap between germline ends came to 15 bases. Germline V gene data show CDR1 as MNHEY and CDR2 as SVGAGI. The CDR3 spans 15 residues. The CDR3 reads CASSRTGRGTDTQYF. CDR3 bases: TGTGCCAGCAGTCGGACCGGTAGGGGGACAGATACGCAGTATTTT.

V and J are TRBV5-1 and TRBJ2-5; tentative D call: TRBD1 (6 bases). From germline, CDR1 is SGHRS and CDR2 YFSETQ. The CDR3 is 12 residues long. Trimming shortened V by 3 bases and J by 5 bases, and 8 bases separated the two germline ends. CDR3 in amino acids: CASSYQGETQYF. The CDR3 bases are TGCGCCAGCAGCTATCAGGGGGAGACCCAGTACTTC.

This sequence joins TRBV6-6 and TRBJ2-7, with 7 bases matching TRBD1. Germline V lookup: CDR1 MNHNY, CDR2 SVGAGI (reference sequence). This CDR3 region has 13 residues. The ends lost 6 bases at V and 5 bases at J; junction bases unmatched: 7. The chain's CDR3 is CASRLTGKDEQYF. CDR3 coding DNA: TGTGCCAGCAGACTGACAGGGAAGGACGAGCAGTACTTC.

The rearrangement links TRBV30 to TRBJ1-2; 10 bases are shared with TRBD1. Germline loops: CDR1 GTSNPN, CDR2 SVGIG (reference sequence). V lost 0 bases to trimming and J lost 7 bases; unmatched junction nucleotides: 2. The CDR3 totals 13 residues. Written as DNA, the CDR3 is TGTGCCTGGAGTGTAAGGACAGGGGGTGGCTACACCTTC. This gives the protein CAWSVRTGGGYTF.

The V gene is TRBV6-5, the J gene TRBJ1-5; D is unresolved. CDR1 and CDR2 from the germline V gene are MNHEY and SVGAGI. The CDR3 runs 16 residues. The V and J ends lost 0 bases and 4 bases respectively, with 13 bases between them. The CDR3 protein is CASSYSVRIPNQPQHF. CDR3 DNA: TGTGCCAGCAGTTACTCCGTTCGGATCCCTAATCAGCCCCAGCATTTT.

The chain combines TRBV29-1 with TRBJ2-2; TRBD1 matches 7 bases. The V gene's germline CDR1 is SQVTM and CDR2 ANQGSEA. V trimming: 3 bases; J trimming: 3 bases; junction bases outside the gene matches: 4. The CDR3 runs 14 residues. CDR3 bases: TGCAGCGTTGAGAAGGGGGCGTACACCGGGGAGCTGTTTTTT. Translated, it gives CSVEKGAYTGELFF.

The chain employs TRBV4-3 and TRBJ2-4, with 11 bases fitting TRBD1. CDR3 length: 20 residues. The trim removed 1 base at V and 2 bases at J, leaving 13 bases unmatched. Germline CDR1 is LGHNA and CDR2 is YSLEER. CDR3 bases: TGCGCCAGCAGCCAAGGCTGGAGAGGAGGGACAGGGGGAACCAAAAACATTCAGTACTTC. It is translated as CASSQGWRGGTGGTKNIQYF.

As concerns this clone: Being one base from a much bigger clone, this may be a read error. Additional DNA sequences in this sample encode the identical CDR3. The rearrangement links TRBV11-2 to TRBJ2-7; D is unclear. Trimming removed 5 bases at V and 0 bases at J, with 2 bases between. The CDR3 runs 11 residues. Germline V lookup: CDR1 SGHAT, CDR2 FQNNGV. Written as DNA, the CDR3 is TGTGCCAGCAGCGCCTCCTACGAGCAGTACTTC. As protein: CASSASYEQYF.

The J gene is TRBJ2-1, the V gene TRBV10-3, with a possible D match to TRBD1 (6 bases). This CDR3 spans 13 amino acids. With 7 bases removed from V and 8 bases from J, the gap between germline ends came to 15 bases. Germline lookup yields CDR1 ENHRY and CDR2 SYGVKD. The DNA of the CDR3 is TGTGCCATCACCTCAGGGGCAGTCGATGAGCAGTTCTTC. Translated, it gives CAITSGAVDEQFF.

V is TRBV2 and J is TRBJ1-4; 8 bases map to TRBD1. Germline V lookup: CDR1 SNHLY, CDR2 FYNNEI. Trimming cost V 6 bases and J 7 bases; bases outside gene matches: 10. This CDR3 comprises 15 residues. This CDR3 reads CASSEQDRVTEKLFF. DNA for the CDR3: TGTGCCAGCAGCGAACAGGACAGGGTAACTGAAAAACTGTTTTTT.

The rearrangement links TRBV4-1 to TRBJ1-1, with 7 bases identical to TRBD1. Germline values: CDR1 MGHRA, CDR2 YSYEKL. With V trimmed by 7 bases and J by 4 bases, 9 bases remained unmatched. The CDR3 totals 14 residues. This chain's CDR3 is CASTPTPGGTEAFF. The CDR3 region has the DNA TGCGCCAGCACCCCGACCCCAGGGGGCACTGAAGCTTTCTTT.

The V gene is TRBV30, the J gene TRBJ2-3, with 15 bases identical to TRBD2. V lost 0 bases, J lost 0 bases, and 7 bases stayed unmatched. Germline loops: CDR1 GTSNPN, CDR2 SVGIG (reference sequence). CDR3 length: 19 residues. CDR3 protein: CAWSVGLAGGLTSTDTQYF. As DNA, the CDR3 is TGTGCCTGGAGTGTGGGACTAGCGGGAGGCCTGACTAGCACAGATACGCAGTATTTT.

V and J are TRBV2 and TRBJ1-6; TRBD1 matches 9 bases. From germline, CDR1 is SNHLY and CDR2 FYNNEI. V gave up 5 bases and J gave up 9 bases; unmatched junction bases: 5. The CDR3 sequence is 14 residues long. CDR3 in amino acids: CASSQTGGSSPLHF. CDR3 DNA sequence: TGTGCCAGCAGTCAGACAGGGGGTAGTTCACCCCTCCACTTT.

The genes are TRBV30 and TRBJ1-2, with 7 bases matching TRBD1. Looked up from germline, CDR1 is GTSNPN and CDR2 is SVGIG (reference sequence). This CDR3 has 14 residues. The V segment lost 3 bases and the J segment 8 bases; nucleotides outside the gene matches: 12. The CDR3 loop reads CAWSVTGVIRGYTF. As DNA, the CDR3 is TGTGCCTGGAGCGTTACAGGGGTGATAAGGGGCTACACCTTC.

The V call is TRBV6-1, the J call TRBJ1-2; TRBD1 is a possible D gene (5 bases). Germline CDR1 reads MNHNS; CDR2 reads SASEGT. The CDR3 extends over 11 amino acids. Trimming cost V 7 bases and J 8 bases, with 11 bases left between them. In DNA, the CDR3 is TGTGCCAGCACGGCGAGGGACGGCTACACCTTC. Translation: CASTARDGYTF.

A remark on this clone: Other DNA sequences within the sample encode an identical CDR3. This sequence joins TRBV6-5 and TRBJ1-4; D possibly corresponds to TRBD1 (5 bases). Germline-derived CDR1 and CDR2 are MNHEY and SVGAGI. V was clipped by 2 bases and J by 8 bases, with 12 bases between them. This CDR3 contains 14 residues. CDR3 nucleotide sequence: TGTGCCAGCAGTTACGCCCAGGGAGGAGAAAAACTGTTTTTT. It specifies CASSYAQGGEKLFF.

The V gene is TRBV25-1, the J gene TRBJ1-2; 11 bases line up with TRBD1. V lost 3 bases, J lost 7 bases, and 13 bases stayed unmatched. The CDR3 sequence is 17 residues long. Germline V gene sequence: CDR1 MGHDK, CDR2 SYGVNS. CDR3 residues: CASSDRDRGSKIAGYTF. CDR3 coding DNA: TGTGCCAGCAGTGACCGGGACAGGGGGTCCAAAATTGCTGGCTACACCTTC.